The 25 T cell receptor beta chains listed next were all sequenced from one sample in a study of vaccination and CD4 T cells after COVID-19. Antigens of these TCRs are unknown. Treatment denoted: roughly 10-day PBMC culture with coronavirus spike peptide pools or control peptides (ViraFEST assay). Sequence data for DNA of cultured CD4+ T cells were generated by the Oncomine TCR Beta short-read assay. TCRdb processed the PCR reads anew with MiXCR; each CDR3 protein has one entry. Of about 18,000 distinct CDR3 sequences listed, about half are singletons. The sample in question was CD4+ T cells from blood, cultured in vitro, obtained before SARS-CoV-2 vaccination. These receptor sequences come from a human donor who had recovered from COVID-19.

The chain recombines TRBV7-2 with TRBJ2-7, with 12 positions matching TRBD1. Per the germline V gene, CDR1 is SGHTA and CDR2 is FQGNSA. The CDR3 contains 15 residues. The junction had 5 bases not matched to a gene; V was cut back by 5 bases and J by 3 bases. The CDR3 spells CASSPGTGGRYEQYF. CDR3 nucleotide sequence: TGTGCCAGCAGCCCCGGGACAGGGGGCCGCTACGAGCAGTACTTC.

The rearrangement joins TRBV20-1 to TRBJ1-2; no clear D gene. With 1 base removed from V and 4 bases from J, the gap between germline ends came to 10 bases. From germline, CDR1 is DFQATT and CDR2 SNEGSKA (reference sequence). CDR3 length equals 13 residues. The CDR3 DNA reads as TGCAGTGCTAGAGTTAGGATTTTCTATGGCTACACCTTC. Translation: CSARVRIFYGYTF.

This sequence joins TRBV12-3 or TRBV12-4 and TRBJ2-7, with D tentatively TRBD1 (6 bases). The CDR3 sequence is 15 residues long. V was trimmed by 6 bases and J by 2 bases, leaving 17 bases between them. The CDR3 is CASSQQGNSAYEQYF. The CDR3 nucleotides are TGTGCCAGCAGCCAACAGGGAAATTCTGCCTACGAGCAGTACTTC.

This clonotype was counted a few times. V and J are TRBV27 and TRBJ1-1; D is undetermined. Trimming took off 2 bases at V and 8 bases at J, with 6 bases between the two ends. The CDR3 contains 11 residues. Germline CDR1 reads MNHEY; CDR2 reads SMNVEV (reference sequence). This CDR3 is CASSLKGEAFF. The CDR3 DNA follows: TGTGCCAGCAGTTTAAAGGGAGAAGCTTTCTTT.

V gene TRBV2 combines with J gene TRBJ1-5, with 7 bases that match TRBD1. Germline V CDR1 and CDR2: SNHLY, FYNNEI. The length of the CDR3 is 13 residues. Germline trimming cut 7 bases from V and 3 bases from J; bases unmatched to any gene: 3. DNA for the CDR3: TGTGCCAGCACCGACAGGGTCAATCAGCCCCAGCATTTT. Amino acids: CASTDRVNQPQHF.

V usage is TRBV20-1 and J usage is TRBJ1-1; D not certain. Trimming took off 6 bases at V and 0 bases at J, with 11 bases between the two ends. Per germline, CDR1 DFQATT and CDR2 SNEGSKA (reference sequence). The CDR3 is 13 amino acids. CDR3 loop: CSAGGGLNTEAFF. In DNA form, the CDR3 reads TGCAGTGCCGGCGGTGGCTTGAACACTGAAGCTTTCTTT.

This chain joins TRBV7-9 and TRBJ2-7; 13 nucleotides align to TRBD2. V shed 2 bases, J shed 7 bases, and the junction held 5 bases outside the gene matches. The CDR3 sequence is 15 residues long. From germline, CDR1 is SEHNR and CDR2 FQNEAQ (reference sequence). The CDR3 nucleotides read TGTGCCAGCAGCTTAAGGACTAGCGGGGGAAATGAGCAGTACTTC. Translated, it gives CASSLRTSGGNEQYF.

The V call is TRBV5-4, the J call TRBJ1-2, with 9 bases fitting TRBD1. The CDR3 covers 15 residues. V lost 4 bases and J lost 7; bases outside the gene matches: 11. From germline, CDR1 is SGHNT and CDR2 YYREEE (reference sequence). This CDR3 is CASSPRDRAPGGYTF. As DNA, the CDR3 is TGTGCCAGCAGCCCACGGGACAGGGCTCCCGGTGGCTACACCTTC.

This clonotype was detected only a few times. The rearrangement joins TRBV7-9 to TRBJ1-2, with D unclear. Per germline, CDR1 SEHNR and CDR2 FQNEAQ (reference sequence). V lost 5 bases and J 10 bases, leaving 17 bases between the germline ends. The CDR3 has 13 amino acids. The CDR3 coding sequence is TGTGCCAGCAGCCACATAGATGTTGTACCCTACACCTTC. It is translated as CASSHIDVVPYTF.

The DNA of the CDR3 is TGTGCCAGCAGCGTATTAGGGGTTCGGGTGGGGGAGTACTTC. Translation: CASSVLGVRVGEYF. The gene calls are TRBV9 and TRBJ2-7; D possibly matches TRBD1 or TRBD2 (5 bases each). Between the trimmed V and J ends, which lost 1 base and 11 bases, there was a span of 19 bases. The CDR3 is 14 residues long. Germline values: CDR1 SGDLS, CDR2 YYNGEE.

The chain links TRBV7-2 to TRBJ1-1; D not resolved. The V gene lost 2 bases and the J gene lost 3 bases, with 7 bases spanning the gap. Germline V gene data show CDR1 as SGHTA and CDR2 as FQGNSA. This CDR3 region has 13 residues. CDR3 nucleotides: TGTGCCAGCAGCTTACCGTCTCACACTGAAGCTTTCTTT. This translates into CASSLPSHTEAFF.

This chain joins TRBV12-3 or TRBV12-4 and TRBJ2-7; TRBD1 is a possible D gene (5 bases). The CDR3 length is 15 residues. Trimming took off 3 bases at V and 0 bases at J, with 12 bases between the two ends. The CDR3 loop is CASSFGQGGSYEQYF. The CDR3 DNA reads as TGTGCCAGCAGTTTCGGCCAGGGTGGCTCCTACGAGCAGTACTTC.

This clonotype occurred a few times. The chain is built from TRBV20-1 and TRBJ1-2; possible D gene TRBD1, 5 bases. Trimming removed 1 base from V and 5 bases from J, with 17 bases in between. This CDR3 is built from 15 residues. Germline V gene lookup returns CDR1 DFQATT and CDR2 SNEGSKA (reference sequence). This CDR3 is CSARGIRHRGYGYTF. Written as DNA, the CDR3 is TGCAGTGCTAGAGGGATACGACACCGGGGGTATGGCTACACCTTC.

The chain uses TRBV6-5 and TRBJ2-7; perhaps TRBD1 as D (5 bases). There are 13 residues in the CDR3. Germline-derived CDR1 and CDR2 are MNHEY and SVGAGI. The V end was cut by 3 bases, the J end by 6 bases, with 12 bases between. CDR3 protein: CASSYLGHGEQYF. CDR3 DNA sequence: TGTGCCAGCAGTTATCTAGGACACGGCGAGCAGTACTTC.

The V and J genes are TRBV6-2 or TRBV6-3 and TRBJ1-5, with 7 bases aligning to TRBD1. With V trimmed by 2 bases and J by 6 bases, 7 bases remained unmatched. The CDR3 runs 15 residues. Looked up from germline, CDR1 is MNHEY and CDR2 is SVGEGT. The DNA of the CDR3 is TGTGCCAGCAGTTACAACAGGGGATTTAGTCAGCCCCAGCATTTT. Its translation: CASSYNRGFSQPQHF.

The rearrangement uses TRBV6-1 and TRBJ1-1; D call uncertain. Trimming pared 8 bases from V and 3 bases from J, leaving 16 bases between. Per the germline V gene, CDR1 is MNHNS and CDR2 is SASEGT. This CDR3 is 14 amino acids long. As DNA, the CDR3 is TGTGCCAGCCTCCCCGGAACCGGGGACACTGAAGCTTTCTTT. Its protein product is CASLPGTGDTEAFF.

In its sample, this clonotype was seen a few times. The V call is TRBV18, the J call TRBJ2-3; 12 nucleotides match TRBD2. Losses at the gene ends were 5 bases for V and 5 bases for J; bases not matched to a gene: 5. The CDR3 contains 15 residues. Germline CDR1 is KGHSH and CDR2 is LQKENI. The chain's CDR3 is CASSVTSGSGDTQYF. CDR3 sequence (DNA): TGTGCCAGCTCAGTGACTAGCGGGAGTGGAGATACGCAGTATTTT.

The rearrangement joins TRBV19 to TRBJ1-2; D remains ambiguous. V lost 4 bases to trimming and J lost 0 bases, with 9 bases between them. From germline, CDR1 is LNHDA and CDR2 SQIVND (reference sequence). The CDR3 totals 14 residues. This CDR3 reads CASSNIRANYGYTF. The CDR3 DNA reads TGTGCCAGTAGTAACATTCGAGCTAACTATGGCTACACCTTC.

The genes are TRBV27 and TRBJ2-2; no firm D call. V was shortened by 3 bases and J by 4 bases, with 12 bases between the two germline ends. This CDR3 has 15 residues. Germline CDR1 reads MNHEY; CDR2 reads SMNVEV (reference sequence). The CDR3 loop reads CASSLSSAVTGELFF. For the CDR3, the DNA is TGTGCCAGCAGTTTGAGTTCGGCCGTCACCGGGGAGCTGTTTTTT.

This sequence joins TRBV20-1 and TRBJ2-3; 7 positions agree with TRBD2. The CDR3 runs to 14 residues. Germline assignment: CDR1 DFQATT and CDR2 SNEGSKA (reference sequence). J lost 2 bases, V lost 3 bases, and 5 bases had no gene match. In DNA, the CDR3 is TGCAGTGCTAGTGTACTAGCGTCCACAGATACGCAGTATTTT. Amino acids: CSASVLASTDTQYF.

The J gene is TRBJ2-1, the V gene TRBV7-3; D uncertain. Germline CDR1 is SGHTA and CDR2 is FQGTGA. The CDR3 loop spans 15 amino acids. Trimming cost V 2 bases and J 0 bases, with 8 bases left between them. DNA for the CDR3: TGTGCCAGCAGCTTAGGCCCAGGCTCCTACAATGAGCAGTTCTTC. As protein: CASSLGPGSYNEQFF.

This clonotype was seen a handful of times. This rearrangement joins TRBV7-8 to TRBJ1-1, with 9 bases identical to TRBD1. CDR1 is SGHVS, CDR2 FQNEAQ, per germline. This CDR3 has 17 residues. V was pared by 3 bases and J by 5 bases, with 13 bases of the junction left unmatched. For the CDR3, the DNA is TGTGCCAGCAGCTTTACCCGGGACAGGGTGGAAGGAACTGAAGCTTTCTTT. Translating gives CASSFTRDRVEGTEAFF.

The V and J genes are TRBV7-8 and TRBJ1-2; TRBD1 aligns across 9 bases. The CDR3 is 17 amino acids. The germline V gene has CDR1 SGHVS and CDR2 FQNEAQ. Trimming cost V 2 bases and J 4 bases; bases outside gene matches: 11. The CDR3 nucleotides read TGTGCCAGCAGCTTAAGCCGGACAGGGGAGAAAAGCTATGGCTACACCTTC. This codes for CASSLSRTGEKSYGYTF.

CDR3 in amino acids: CASSLEGRGREQFF. The CDR3 nucleotides read TGTGCCAGCAGCTTAGAAGGCAGGGGGCGTGAGCAGTTCTTC. The chain couples TRBV7-6 to TRBJ2-1; 8 nucleotides align to TRBD1. The CDR3 spans 14 residues. Germline loops: CDR1 SGHVS, CDR2 FNYEAQ. V lost 1 base and J lost 9; bases outside the gene matches: 5.

The chain recombines TRBV7-2 with TRBJ2-4, with 7 positions matching TRBD2. The CDR3 has 15 amino acids. Germline CDR1 reads SGHTA; CDR2 reads FQGNSA. V was clipped by 1 base and J by 15 bases; unmatched bases: 15. The CDR3 nucleotides read TGTGCCAGCAGCTTAGGTCCCTCCGCCGCGGGGGTCGCGTACTTC. Amino acids: CASSLGPSAAGVAYF.